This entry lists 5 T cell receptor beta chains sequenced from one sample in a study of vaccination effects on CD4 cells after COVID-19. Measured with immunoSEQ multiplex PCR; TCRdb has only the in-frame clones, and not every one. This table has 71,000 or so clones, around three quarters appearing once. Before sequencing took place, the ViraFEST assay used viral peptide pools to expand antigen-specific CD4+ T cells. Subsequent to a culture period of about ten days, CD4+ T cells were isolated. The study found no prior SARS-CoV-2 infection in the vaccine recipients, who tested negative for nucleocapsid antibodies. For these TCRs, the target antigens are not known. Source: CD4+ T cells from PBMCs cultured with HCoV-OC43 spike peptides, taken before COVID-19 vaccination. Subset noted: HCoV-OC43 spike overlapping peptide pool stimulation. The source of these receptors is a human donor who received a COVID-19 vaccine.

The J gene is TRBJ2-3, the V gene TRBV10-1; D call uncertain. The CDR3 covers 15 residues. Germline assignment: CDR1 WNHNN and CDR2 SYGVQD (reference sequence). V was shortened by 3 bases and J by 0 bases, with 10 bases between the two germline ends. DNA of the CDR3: TGCGCCAGCAGTGAAGGCCCCTTAAGCACAGATACGCAGTATTTT. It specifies CASSEGPLSTDTQYF.

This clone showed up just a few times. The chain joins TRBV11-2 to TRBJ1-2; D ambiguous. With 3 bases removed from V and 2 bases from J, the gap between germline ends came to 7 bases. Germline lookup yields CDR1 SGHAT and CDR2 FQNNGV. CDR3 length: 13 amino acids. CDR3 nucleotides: TGTGCCAGCAGCTTTACCAGGAACTATGGCTACACCTTC. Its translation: CASSFTRNYGYTF.

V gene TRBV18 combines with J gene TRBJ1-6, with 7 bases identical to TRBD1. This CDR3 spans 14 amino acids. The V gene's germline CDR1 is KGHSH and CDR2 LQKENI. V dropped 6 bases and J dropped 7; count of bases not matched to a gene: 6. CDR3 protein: CASSPTGNNSPLHF. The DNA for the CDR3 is TGTGCCAGCTCGCCGACAGGGAACAATTCACCCCTCCACTTT.

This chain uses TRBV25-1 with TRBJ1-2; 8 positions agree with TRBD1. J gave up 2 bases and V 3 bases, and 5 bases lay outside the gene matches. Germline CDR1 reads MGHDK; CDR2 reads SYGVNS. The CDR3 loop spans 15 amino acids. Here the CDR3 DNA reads TGTGCCAGCAGTGATCCGGGACAGGTGAACTATGGCTACACCTTC. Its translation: CASSDPGQVNYGYTF.

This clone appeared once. DNA of the CDR3: TGTGCCAGCAGCGAACGGGACACATGGTACCAAGAGACCCAGTACTTC. Amino acids: CASSERDTWYQETQYF. The V and J genes are TRBV7-8 and TRBJ2-5; D perhaps matches TRBD1 (6 bases). The germline V and J ends were trimmed by 5 bases and 0 bases, with 16 bases remaining between them. The germline V gene has CDR1 SGHVS and CDR2 FQNEAQ. CDR3 length equals 16 residues.